Reported below is one TCR beta chain. Its target antigen remains unknown. The sample holds no much larger clone one base away, and base qualities are not on file. The data originate from a study of Graves' ophthalmopathy and Graves' hyperthyroidism (dated by TCRdb to the late 2010s). Notes on the research overall: Peripheral blood was collected before any treatment was given, at the time of initial diagnosis. To tell Graves' ophthalmopathy apart from Graves' hyperthyroidism, and to predict which patients would progress to ophthalmopathy, the study relied on TCR beta repertoire signatures. In total, approximately 140 blood samples were TCR-sequenced: around 42 ophthalmopathy, approximately 75 hyperthyroidism and roughly 17 hyperthyroidism-to-ophthalmopathy patients. To explore V-J signatures that distinguish ophthalmopathy from hyperthyroidism, a discovery set of 100 patients was enrolled, made up of 43 with ophthalmopathy and fewer than 60 with stable hyperthyroidism. The independent validation cohort included under 20 hyperthyroidism patients plus 17 patients who later progressed from hyperthyroidism to ophthalmopathy. In several hyperthyroidism patients, the T-cell repertoires found in thyroid tissue were compared with those found in blood. Following sample collection, hyperthyroidism patients were given methimazole at a starting dose of 30 mg daily, and ophthalmopathy patients were given high-dose intravenous methylprednisolone.

V and J are truncated by 8 bases and 4 bases respectively, leaving an intervening sequence of 14 bases. Spanning cysteine to phenylalanine, the CDR3 consists of 13 amino acids. Only the CDR3 DNA is retained, 39 bases long and in frame from the first base. The germline V gene supplies CDR1 SNHLY and CDR2 FYNNEI. The investigation overall reported the following: No statistical method was used to predetermine the sample size, and group allocation was not hidden from the investigators. In validation, the model predicted ophthalmopathy progression with about 71% sensitivity and about 77% specificity; around twelve predicted patients were CT-confirmed with GO in a median of 6.5 months. In cross-validation, the 13-signature model distinguished ophthalmopathy from stable hyperthyroidism with about 88% sensitivity and approximately 81% specificity, and in the test set the corresponding values were roughly 80% and 76%. Most of the expanded thyroid clonotypes with a frequency above 0.001 were also detected in blood, and it was suggested that the thyroid immune response may be reflected by blood repertoires.

Hyperthyroidism was defined as stable when no progression to ophthalmopathy occurred within 18 months of follow-up. Hyperthyroidism patients were newly diagnosed, with disease duration under 2 months, and aged 18 to 65 years. Patients with other autoimmune diseases, uncontrolled infections, pregnancy or lactation were excluded from the study. Diagnosis was based on clinical symptoms, serum thyroxine, TRAb, thyroid ultrasound and orbital computed tomography. Using Ficoll-Paque density gradient centrifugation, PBMCs were isolated from 10 ml of fresh peripheral blood. Total RNA was extracted with Trizol reagent and quality-checked on an Agilent 2100 Bioanalyzer. For repertoire sequencing, TCR beta CDR3 regions were amplified from RNA transcripts. HTBI primers and the Qiagen OneStep RT-PCR kit were used in a first-round RT-PCR, which was followed by a second-round multiplex PCR, size selection and purification. Libraries were sequenced on an Illumina HiSeq2000 using paired-end 100 bp reads. In the original analysis: SOAPnuke was used for read processing, and reads with adapters, uncalled bases, a mean Phred below 15, or no exact constant-primer or identifier match were discarded. COPE v1.2.5 was used to merge high-quality paired reads. Unique nucleotide sequences were defined as clonotypes and aligned to IMGT TRB V, D and J references using MiTCR v1.1. The analysis was limited to V-J combinations with a frequency above 0.0001, which together covered 98% to 99.2% of repertoires. A TCR clonal expansion and chaos score per V-J combination was defined as the ratio of F50 clonal expansion to chaos observed in the TCRdist matrix. Welch's t-statistics and random forest were used to narrow the features down to more than 10 V-J combinations, which were then fed into a naive Bayes classifier. Thyroid-blood repertoire similarity was quantified with the Morisita-Horn index. TCRdb reanalyzed the raw reads on its own, using fastp at Q25 for trimming and MiXCR for clone calling, and kept in-frame beta chains. Merged by CDR3 protein, the rows form single entries marked with the most common genes and DNA. The V and J calls, along with clone size, are taken from TCRdb and not from the paper's own processing. The sample records tens of thousands of distinct CDR3 sequences, about half of which are singletons. Around 6.4% of the sample lies in the top ten.

This clonotype was sampled from an adult woman with stable Graves' hyperthyroidism. The chain is assembled from TRBV2 and TRBJ1-2; the D gene assignment is ambiguous. Material for sequencing was peripheral blood. For the CDR3, the sequence is CASRAVDIYGYTF. The nucleotide sequence reads as follows: TGTGCCAGCCGGGCAGTGGATATCTATGGCTACACCTTC. The CDR3 plus the reference TRBV2 and TRBJ1-2 genes for the other parts give the full variable domain: EPEVTQTPSHQVTQMGQEVILRCVPISNHLYFYWYRQILGQKVEFLVSFYNNEISEKSEIFDDQFSVERPDGSNFTLKIRSTKLEDSAMYFCASRAVDIYGYTFGSGTRLTVV.